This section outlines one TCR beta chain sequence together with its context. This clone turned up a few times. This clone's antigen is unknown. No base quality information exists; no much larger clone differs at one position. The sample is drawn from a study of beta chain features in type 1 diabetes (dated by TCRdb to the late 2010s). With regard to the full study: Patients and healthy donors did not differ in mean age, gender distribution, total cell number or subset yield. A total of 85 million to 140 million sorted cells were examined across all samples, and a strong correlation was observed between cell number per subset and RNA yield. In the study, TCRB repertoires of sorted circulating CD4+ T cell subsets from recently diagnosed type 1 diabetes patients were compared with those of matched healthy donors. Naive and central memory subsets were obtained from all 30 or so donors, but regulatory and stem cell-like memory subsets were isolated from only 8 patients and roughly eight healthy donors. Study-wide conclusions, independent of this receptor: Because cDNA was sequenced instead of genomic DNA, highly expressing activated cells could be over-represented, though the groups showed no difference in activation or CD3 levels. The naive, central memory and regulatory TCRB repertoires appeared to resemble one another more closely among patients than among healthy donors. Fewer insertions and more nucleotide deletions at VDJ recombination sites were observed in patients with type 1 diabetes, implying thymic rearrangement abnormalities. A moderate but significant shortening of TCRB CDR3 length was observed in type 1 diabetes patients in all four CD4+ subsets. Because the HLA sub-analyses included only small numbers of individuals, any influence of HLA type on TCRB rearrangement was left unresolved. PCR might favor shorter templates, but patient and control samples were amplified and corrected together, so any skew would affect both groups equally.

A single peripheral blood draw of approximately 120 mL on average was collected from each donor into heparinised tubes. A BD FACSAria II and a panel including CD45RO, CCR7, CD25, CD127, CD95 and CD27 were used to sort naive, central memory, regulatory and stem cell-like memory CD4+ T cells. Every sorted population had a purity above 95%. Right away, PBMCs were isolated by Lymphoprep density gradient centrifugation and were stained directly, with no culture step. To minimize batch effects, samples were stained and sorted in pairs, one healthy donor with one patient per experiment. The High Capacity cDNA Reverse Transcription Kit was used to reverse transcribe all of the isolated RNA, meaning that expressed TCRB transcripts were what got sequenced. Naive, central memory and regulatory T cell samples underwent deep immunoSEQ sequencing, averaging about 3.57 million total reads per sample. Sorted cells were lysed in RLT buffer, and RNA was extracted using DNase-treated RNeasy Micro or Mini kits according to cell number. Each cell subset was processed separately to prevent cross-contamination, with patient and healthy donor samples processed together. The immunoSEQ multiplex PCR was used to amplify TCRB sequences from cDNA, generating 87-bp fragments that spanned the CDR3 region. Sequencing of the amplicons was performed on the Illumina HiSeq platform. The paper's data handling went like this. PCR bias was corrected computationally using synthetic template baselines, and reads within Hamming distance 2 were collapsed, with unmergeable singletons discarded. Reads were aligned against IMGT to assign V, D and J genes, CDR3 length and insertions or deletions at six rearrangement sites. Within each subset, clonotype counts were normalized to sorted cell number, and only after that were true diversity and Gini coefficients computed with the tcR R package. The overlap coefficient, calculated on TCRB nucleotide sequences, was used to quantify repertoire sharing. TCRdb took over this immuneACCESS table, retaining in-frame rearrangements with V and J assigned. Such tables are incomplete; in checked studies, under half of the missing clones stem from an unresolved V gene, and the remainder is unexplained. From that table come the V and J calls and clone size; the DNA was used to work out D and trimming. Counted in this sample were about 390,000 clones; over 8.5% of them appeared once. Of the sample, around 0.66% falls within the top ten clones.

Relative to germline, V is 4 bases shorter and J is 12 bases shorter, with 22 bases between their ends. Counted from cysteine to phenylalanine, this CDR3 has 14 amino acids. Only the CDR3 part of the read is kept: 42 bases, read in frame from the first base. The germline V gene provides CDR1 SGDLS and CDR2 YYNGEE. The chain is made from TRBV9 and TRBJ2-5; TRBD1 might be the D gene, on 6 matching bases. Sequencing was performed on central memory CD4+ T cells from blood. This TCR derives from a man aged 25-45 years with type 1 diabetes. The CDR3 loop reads CASSSQMGGDTKYF. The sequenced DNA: TGTGCCAGCAGCTCACAGATGGGTGGGGACACGAAGTACTTC.